This T cell receptor (beta chain) was sequenced for a study of long-term antiretroviral therapy in people with HIV. Study details: The 2015 immediate-ART recommendation was preceded by the earliest samples by about a decade.

The CDR3 is 15 amino acids. Trimming took 6 bases from V and 2 from J; bases not matched to a gene: 6. Germline assignment: CDR1 MDHEN and CDR2 SYDVKM. This clone occurred a few times. Its matching antigen is unknown. Study-level points and caveats: Clonotypes expanded prior to ART showed repertoire dominance at all sampled time points.

People in the study who had HIV all got their treatment in the United States. The samples comprised about 0.95-11 million cryopreserved PBMC ahead of DNA extraction. The run of the v3.0 immunoSEQ assay was at survey level. Libraries were prepared by immunoSEQ multiplex PCR; TCRdb keeps only in-frame clonotypes and omits some of them. The sample has 25,000 or so clones; 88% are singletons. The sample consisted of unsorted PBMCs, taken 0.5 years after starting antiretroviral therapy. This TCR was recovered from a young woman with HIV. The rearrangement uses TRBV28 and TRBJ2-3; 9 bases align to TRBD2. The CDR3 protein is CASREGLANTDTQYF. The CDR3, as DNA: TGTGCCAGCAGGGAAGGACTAGCGAACACAGATACGCAGTATTTT.